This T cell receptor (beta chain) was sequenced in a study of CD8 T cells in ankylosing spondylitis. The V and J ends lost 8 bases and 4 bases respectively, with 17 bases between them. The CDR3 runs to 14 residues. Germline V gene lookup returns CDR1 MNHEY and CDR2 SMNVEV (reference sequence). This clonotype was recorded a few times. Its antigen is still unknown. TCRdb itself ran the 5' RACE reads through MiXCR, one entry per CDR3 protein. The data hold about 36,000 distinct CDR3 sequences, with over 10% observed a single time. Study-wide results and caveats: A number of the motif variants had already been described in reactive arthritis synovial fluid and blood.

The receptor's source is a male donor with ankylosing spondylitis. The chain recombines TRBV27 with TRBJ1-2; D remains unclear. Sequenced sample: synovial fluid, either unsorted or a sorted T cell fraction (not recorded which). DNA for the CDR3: TGTGCCAGCGGAAACAGCGGTTGGGTCTATGGCTACACCTTC. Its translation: CASGNSGWVYGYTF.